The 3 T cell receptor beta chains given below trace back to one sample, sequenced in a study of blood T cell repertoires in COVID-19. Clones were sequenced by immunoSEQ multiplex PCR, and TCRdb holds only the in-frame ones, with some missing. The sample includes 300,000 to 350,000 clones, roughly 90% of them seen just once. The source material was peripheral blood. The receptors stem from a young man with COVID-19, enrolled during active disease.

The genes are TRBV27 and TRBJ1-1; no reliable D call. CDR3 length equals 13 residues. The germline CDR1 and CDR2 sequences are MNHEY and SMNVEV (reference sequence). Trimming left V 4 bases short and J 2 bases short, with 8 bases between. The CDR3 protein is CASSSTANTEAFF. Written as DNA, the CDR3 is TGTGCCAGCAGTTCAACAGCTAACACTGAAGCTTTCTTT.

The chain carries TRBV6-6 and TRBJ2-2, with D possibly matching TRBD1 (5 bases). CDR1 and CDR2 (germline): MNHNY, SVGAGI (reference sequence). CDR3 length: 15 amino acids. V was shortened by 0 bases and J by 7 bases, with 12 bases between the two germline ends. CDR3 sequence reads: CASSYSDRGFGELFF. The CDR3 region has the DNA TGTGCCAGCAGTTACTCAGATAGGGGTTTCGGGGAGCTGTTTTTT.

The chain has TRBV4-2 and TRBJ2-3; D might be TRBD2 (6 bases). The CDR3 contains 15 residues. Trimming left V 3 bases short and J 0 bases short, with 10 bases between. Germline assignment: CDR1 LGHNA and CDR2 YNFKEQ. The CDR3 here is CASSHSGASTDTQYF. The CDR3 DNA reads TGTGCCAGCAGCCATAGCGGTGCTAGCACAGATACGCAGTATTTT.